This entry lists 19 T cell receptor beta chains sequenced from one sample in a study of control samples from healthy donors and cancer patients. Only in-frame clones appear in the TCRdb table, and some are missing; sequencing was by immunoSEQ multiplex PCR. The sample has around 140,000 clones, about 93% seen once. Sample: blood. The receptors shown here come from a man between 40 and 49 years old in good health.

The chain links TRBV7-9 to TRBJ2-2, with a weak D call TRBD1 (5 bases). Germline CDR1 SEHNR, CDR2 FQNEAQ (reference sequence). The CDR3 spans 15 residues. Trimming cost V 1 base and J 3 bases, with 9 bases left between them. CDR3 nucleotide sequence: TGTGCCAGCAGCTTAGGGACATTCGACACCGGGGAGCTGTTTTTT. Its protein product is CASSLGTFDTGELFF.

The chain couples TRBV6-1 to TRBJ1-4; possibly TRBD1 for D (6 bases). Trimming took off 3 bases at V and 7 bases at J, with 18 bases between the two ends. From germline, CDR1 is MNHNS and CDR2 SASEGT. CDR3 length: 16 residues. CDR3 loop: CASSEGAARDSEKLFF. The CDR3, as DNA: TGTGCCAGCAGTGAGGGGGCAGCAAGAGATTCTGAAAAACTGTTTTTT.

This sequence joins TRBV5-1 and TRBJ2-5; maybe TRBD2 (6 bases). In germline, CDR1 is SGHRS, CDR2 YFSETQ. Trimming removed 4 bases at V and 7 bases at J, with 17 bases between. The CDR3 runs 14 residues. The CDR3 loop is CASSPTSPGGTQYF. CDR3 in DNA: TGCGCCAGCAGCCCTACTAGCCCGGGTGGGACCCAGTACTTC.

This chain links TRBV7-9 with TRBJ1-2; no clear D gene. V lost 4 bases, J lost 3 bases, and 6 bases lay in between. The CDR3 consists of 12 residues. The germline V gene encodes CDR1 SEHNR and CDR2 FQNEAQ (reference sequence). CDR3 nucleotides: TGTGCCAGCAGCTGGGATGACTATGGCTACACCTTC. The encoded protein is CASSWDDYGYTF.

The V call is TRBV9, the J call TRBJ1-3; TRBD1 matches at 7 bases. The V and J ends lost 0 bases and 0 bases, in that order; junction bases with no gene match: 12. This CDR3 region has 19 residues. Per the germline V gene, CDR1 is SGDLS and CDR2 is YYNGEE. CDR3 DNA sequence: TGTGCCAGCAGCGTAGAGGCGGGACAGCGAGGAAGCTCTGGAAACACCATATATTTT. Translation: CASSVEAGQRGSSGNTIYF. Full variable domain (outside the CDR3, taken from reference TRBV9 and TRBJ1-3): DSGVTQTPKHLITATGQRVTLRCSPRSGDLSVYWYQQSLDQGLQFLIQYYNGEERAKGNILERFSAQQFPDLHSELNLSSLELGDSALYFCASSVEAGQRGSSGNTIYFGEGSWLTVV.

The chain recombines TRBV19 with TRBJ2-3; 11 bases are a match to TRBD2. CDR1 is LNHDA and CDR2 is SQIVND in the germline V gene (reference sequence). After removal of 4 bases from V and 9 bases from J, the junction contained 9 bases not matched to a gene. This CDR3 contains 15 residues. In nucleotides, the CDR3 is TGTGCCAGTAGTAAGATTACTAGCGGGGGAGAGACGCAGTATTTT. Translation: CASSKITSGGETQYF.

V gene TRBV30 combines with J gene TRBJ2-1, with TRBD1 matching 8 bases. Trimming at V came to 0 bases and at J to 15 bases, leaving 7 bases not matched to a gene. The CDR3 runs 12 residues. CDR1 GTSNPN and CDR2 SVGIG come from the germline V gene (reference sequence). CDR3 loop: CAWSVPGQVAFF. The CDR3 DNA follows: TGTGCCTGGAGTGTACCGGGACAGGTGGCGTTCTTC. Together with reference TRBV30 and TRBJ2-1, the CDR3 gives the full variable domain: SQTIHQWPATLVQPVGSPLSLECTVEGTSNPNLYWYRQAAGRGLQLLFYSVGIGQISSEVPQNLSASRPQDRQFILSSKKLLLSDSGFYLCAWSVPGQVAFFGPGTRLTVL.

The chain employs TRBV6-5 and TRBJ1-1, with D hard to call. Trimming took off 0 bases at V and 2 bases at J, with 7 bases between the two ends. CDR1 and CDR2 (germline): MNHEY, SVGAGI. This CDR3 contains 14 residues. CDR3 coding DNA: TGTGCCAGCAGTTACTCGGAGGGCAACACTGAAGCTTTCTTT. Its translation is CASSYSEGNTEAFF.

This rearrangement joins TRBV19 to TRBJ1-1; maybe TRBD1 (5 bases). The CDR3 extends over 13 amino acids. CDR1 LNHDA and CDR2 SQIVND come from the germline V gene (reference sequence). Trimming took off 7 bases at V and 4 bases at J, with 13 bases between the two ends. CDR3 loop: CASIRAGTTEAFF. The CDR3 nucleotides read TGTGCCAGTATTCGGGCAGGGACCACTGAAGCTTTCTTT.

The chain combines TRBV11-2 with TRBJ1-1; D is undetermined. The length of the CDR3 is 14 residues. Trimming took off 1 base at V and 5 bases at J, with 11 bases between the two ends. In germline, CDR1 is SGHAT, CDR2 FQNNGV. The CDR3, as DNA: TGTGCCAGCAGCTTAGCCAGGTTTAGGACTGAAGCTTTCTTT. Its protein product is CASSLARFRTEAFF.

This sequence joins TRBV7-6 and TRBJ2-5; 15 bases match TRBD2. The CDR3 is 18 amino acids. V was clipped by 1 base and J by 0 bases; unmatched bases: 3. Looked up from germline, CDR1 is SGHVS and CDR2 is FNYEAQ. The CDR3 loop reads CASSLGGTSGGNQETQYF. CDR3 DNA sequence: TGTGCCAGCAGCTTAGGTGGGACTAGCGGGGGGAACCAAGAGACCCAGTACTTC.

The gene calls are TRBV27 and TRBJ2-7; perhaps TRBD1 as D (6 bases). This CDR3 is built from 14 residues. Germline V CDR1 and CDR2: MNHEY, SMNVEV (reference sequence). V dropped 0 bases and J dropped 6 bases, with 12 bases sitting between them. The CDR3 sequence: CASSLSGQGFEQYF. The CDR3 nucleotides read TGTGCCAGCAGTTTATCGGGGCAGGGGTTCGAGCAGTACTTC.

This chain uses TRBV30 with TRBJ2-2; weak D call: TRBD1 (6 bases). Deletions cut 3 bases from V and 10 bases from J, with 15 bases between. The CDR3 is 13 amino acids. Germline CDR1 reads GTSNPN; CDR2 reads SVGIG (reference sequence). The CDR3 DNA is TGTGCCTGGAGCCTCAAGGGGGTCATGGAGCTGTTTTTT. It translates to CAWSLKGVMELFF.

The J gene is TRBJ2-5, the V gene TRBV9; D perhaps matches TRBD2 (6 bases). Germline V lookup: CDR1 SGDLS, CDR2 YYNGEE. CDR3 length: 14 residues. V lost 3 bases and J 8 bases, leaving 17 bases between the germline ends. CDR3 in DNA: TGTGCCAGCAGCGCTTCGGGACTCTTCGCCACCCAGTACTTC. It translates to CASSASGLFATQYF.

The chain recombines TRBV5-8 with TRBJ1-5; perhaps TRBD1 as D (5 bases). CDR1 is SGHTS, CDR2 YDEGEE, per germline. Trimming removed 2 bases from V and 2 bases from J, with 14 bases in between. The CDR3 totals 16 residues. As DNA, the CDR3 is TGTGCCAGCAGCTTAGGGACTAAGCCTGGCAATCAGCCCCAGCATTTT. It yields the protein CASSLGTKPGNQPQHF.

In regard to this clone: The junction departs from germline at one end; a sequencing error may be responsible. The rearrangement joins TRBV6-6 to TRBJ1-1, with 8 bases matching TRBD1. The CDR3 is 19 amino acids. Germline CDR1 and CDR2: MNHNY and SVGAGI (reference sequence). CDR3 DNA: TGTGTCAGCAGTCCCTTAGCCCCTAGGACAGGGTCTTGGGTCCCTGAAGCTTTCTTT. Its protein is CVSSPLAPRTGSWVPEAFF.

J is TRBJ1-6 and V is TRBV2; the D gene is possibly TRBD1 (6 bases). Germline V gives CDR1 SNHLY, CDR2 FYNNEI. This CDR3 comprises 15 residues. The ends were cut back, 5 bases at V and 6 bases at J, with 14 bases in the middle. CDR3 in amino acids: CASSTQGPANSPLHF. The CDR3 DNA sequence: TGTGCCAGCAGTACACAGGGTCCCGCTAATTCACCCCTCCACTTT.

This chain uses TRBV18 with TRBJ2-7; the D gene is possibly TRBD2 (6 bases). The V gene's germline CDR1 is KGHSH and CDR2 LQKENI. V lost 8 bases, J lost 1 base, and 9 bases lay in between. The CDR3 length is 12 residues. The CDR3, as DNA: TGTGCCAGCGCGGGGACTTCCTACGAGCAGTACTTC. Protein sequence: CASAGTSYEQYF.

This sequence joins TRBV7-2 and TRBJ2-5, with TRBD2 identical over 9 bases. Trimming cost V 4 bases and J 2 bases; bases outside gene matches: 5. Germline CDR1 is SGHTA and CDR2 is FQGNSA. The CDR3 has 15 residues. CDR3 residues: CASSYQGLAQETQYF. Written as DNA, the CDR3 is TGTGCCAGCAGCTACCAGGGACTAGCTCAAGAGACCCAGTACTTC.